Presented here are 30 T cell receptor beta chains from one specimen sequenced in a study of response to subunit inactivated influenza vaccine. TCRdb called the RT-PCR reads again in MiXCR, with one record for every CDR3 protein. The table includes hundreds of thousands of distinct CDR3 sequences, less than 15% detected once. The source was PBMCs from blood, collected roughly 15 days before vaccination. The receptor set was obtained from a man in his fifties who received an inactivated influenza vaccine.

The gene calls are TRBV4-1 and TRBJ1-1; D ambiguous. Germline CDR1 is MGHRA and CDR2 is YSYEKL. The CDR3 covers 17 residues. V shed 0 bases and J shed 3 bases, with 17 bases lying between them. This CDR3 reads CASSQDTQRVWHTEAFF. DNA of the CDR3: TGCGCCAGCAGCCAAGATACGCAGCGAGTCTGGCACACTGAAGCTTTCTTT.

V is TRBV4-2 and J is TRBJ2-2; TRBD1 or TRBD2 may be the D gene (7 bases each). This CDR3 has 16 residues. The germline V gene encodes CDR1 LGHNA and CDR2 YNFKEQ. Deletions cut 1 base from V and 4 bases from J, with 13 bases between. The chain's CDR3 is CASSQGEGARTGELFF. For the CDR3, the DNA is TGTGCCAGCAGCCAAGGGGAGGGGGCGCGCACCGGGGAGCTGTTTTTT.

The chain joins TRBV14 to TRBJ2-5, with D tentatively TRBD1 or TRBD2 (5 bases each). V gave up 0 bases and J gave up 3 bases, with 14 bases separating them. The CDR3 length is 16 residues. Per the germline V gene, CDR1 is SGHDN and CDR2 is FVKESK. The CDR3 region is CASSQDRRGWEETQYF. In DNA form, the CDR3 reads TGTGCCAGCAGCCAAGACAGACGGGGCTGGGAAGAGACCCAGTACTTC. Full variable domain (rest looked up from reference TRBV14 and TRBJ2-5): EAGVTQFPSHSVIEKGQTVTLRCDPISGHDNLYWYRRVMGKEIKFLLHFVKESKQDESGMPNNRFLAERTGGTYSTLKVQPAELEDSGVYFCASSQDRRGWEETQYFGPGTRLLVL.

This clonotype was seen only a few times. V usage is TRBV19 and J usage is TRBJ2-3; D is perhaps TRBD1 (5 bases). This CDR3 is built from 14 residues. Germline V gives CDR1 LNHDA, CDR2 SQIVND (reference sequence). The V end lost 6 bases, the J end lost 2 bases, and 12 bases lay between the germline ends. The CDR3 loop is CASRNRSATDTQYF. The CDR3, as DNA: TGTGCCAGTAGGAACAGGTCCGCCACAGATACGCAGTATTTT.

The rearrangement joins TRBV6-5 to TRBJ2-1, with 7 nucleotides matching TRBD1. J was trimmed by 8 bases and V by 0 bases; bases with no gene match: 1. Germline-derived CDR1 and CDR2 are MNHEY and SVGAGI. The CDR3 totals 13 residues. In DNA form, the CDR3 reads TGTGCCAGCAGTTACTCTGGGACAGATGAGCAGTTCTTC. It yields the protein CASSYSGTDEQFF.

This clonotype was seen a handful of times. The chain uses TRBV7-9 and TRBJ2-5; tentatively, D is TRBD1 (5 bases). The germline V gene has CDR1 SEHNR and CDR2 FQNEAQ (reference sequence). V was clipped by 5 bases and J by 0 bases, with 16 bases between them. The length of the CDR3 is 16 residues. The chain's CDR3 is CASSGSHRQHQETQYF. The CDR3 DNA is TGTGCCAGCAGCGGGTCGCATAGACAGCACCAAGAGACCCAGTACTTC.

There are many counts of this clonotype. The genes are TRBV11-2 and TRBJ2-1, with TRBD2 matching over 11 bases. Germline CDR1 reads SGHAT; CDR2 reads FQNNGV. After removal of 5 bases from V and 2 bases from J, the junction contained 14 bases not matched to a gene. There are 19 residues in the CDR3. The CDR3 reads CASSARGGSGGVTYNEQFF. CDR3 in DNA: TGTGCCAGCAGCGCCCGGGGCGGTAGCGGGGGGGTAACCTACAATGAGCAGTTCTTC.

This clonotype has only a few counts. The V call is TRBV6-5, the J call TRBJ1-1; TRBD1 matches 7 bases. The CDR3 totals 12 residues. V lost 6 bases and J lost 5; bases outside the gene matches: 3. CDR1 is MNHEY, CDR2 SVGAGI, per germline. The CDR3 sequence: CASRTGWTEAFF. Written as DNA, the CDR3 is TGTGCCAGCAGGACAGGGTGGACTGAAGCTTTCTTT.

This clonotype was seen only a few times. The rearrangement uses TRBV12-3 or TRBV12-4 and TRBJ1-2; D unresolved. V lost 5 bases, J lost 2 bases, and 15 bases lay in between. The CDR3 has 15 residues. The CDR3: CASSKPRWKNYGYTF. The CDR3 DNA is TGTGCCAGCAGTAAGCCTCGTTGGAAGAACTATGGCTACACCTTC.

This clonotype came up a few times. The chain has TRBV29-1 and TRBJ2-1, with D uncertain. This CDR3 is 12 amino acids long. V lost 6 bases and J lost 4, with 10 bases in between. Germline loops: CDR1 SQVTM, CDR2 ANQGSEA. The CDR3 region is CSVDTWYNEQFF. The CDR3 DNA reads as TGCAGCGTGGATACTTGGTACAATGAGCAGTTCTTC.

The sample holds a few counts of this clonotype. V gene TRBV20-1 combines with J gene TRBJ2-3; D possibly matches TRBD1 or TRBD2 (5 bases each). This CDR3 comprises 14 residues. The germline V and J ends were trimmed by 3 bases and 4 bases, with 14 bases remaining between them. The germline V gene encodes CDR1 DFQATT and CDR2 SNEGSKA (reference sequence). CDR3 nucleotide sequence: TGCAGTGCTAGTTGGGGACCCCACGCAGATACGCAGTATTTT. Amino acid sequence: CSASWGPHADTQYF.

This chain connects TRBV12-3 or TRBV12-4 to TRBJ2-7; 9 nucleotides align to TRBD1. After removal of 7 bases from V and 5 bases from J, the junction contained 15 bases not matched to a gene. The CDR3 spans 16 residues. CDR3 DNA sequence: TGTGCCAGCAATGTTGTCCCGGGACAGGGTAGGGACGAGCAGTACTTC. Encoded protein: CASNVVPGQGRDEQYF.

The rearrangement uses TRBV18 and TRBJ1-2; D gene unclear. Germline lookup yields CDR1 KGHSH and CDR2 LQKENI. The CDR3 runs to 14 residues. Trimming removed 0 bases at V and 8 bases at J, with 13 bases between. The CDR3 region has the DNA TGTGCCAGCTCACCACCGCTCACTGCCTCGGGCTACACCTTC. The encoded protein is CASSPPLTASGYTF.

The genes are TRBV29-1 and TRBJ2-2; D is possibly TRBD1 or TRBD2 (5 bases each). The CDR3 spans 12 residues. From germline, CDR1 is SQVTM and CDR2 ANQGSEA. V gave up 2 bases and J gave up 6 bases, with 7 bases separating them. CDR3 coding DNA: TGCAGCGTTGAATGGGGGTCCGGGGAGCTGTTTTTT. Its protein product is CSVEWGSGELFF.

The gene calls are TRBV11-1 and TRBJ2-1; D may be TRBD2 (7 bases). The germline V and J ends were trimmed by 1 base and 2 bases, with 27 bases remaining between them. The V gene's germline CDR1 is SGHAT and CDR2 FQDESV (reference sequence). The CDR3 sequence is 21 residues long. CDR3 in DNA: TGTGCCAGCAGCTTAGTCGGGGAGGGGGAGTTGCACTCTCCGACCTACAATGAGCAGTTCTTC. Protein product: CASSLVGEGELHSPTYNEQFF.

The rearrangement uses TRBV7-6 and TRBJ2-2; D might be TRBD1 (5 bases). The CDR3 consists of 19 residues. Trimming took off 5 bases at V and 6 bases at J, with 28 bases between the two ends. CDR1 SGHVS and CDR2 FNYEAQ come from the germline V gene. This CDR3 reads CASSLTTRTNRDLPGELFF. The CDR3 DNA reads TGTGCCAGCAGCCTCACCACCCGGACAAACCGAGATCTACCCGGGGAGCTGTTTTTT.

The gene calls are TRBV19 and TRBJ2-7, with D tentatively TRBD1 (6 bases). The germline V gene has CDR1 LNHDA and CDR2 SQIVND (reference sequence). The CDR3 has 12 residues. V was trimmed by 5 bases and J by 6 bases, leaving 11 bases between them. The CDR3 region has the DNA TGTGCCAGTAGTGTCACAGGGAGCGAGCAGTACTTC. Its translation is CASSVTGSEQYF.

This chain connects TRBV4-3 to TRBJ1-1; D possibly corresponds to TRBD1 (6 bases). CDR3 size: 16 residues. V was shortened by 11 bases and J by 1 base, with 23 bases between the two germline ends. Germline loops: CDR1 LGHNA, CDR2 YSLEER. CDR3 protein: CAGRKFLGHQNTEAFF. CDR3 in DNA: TGCGCCGGAAGAAAATTTTTGGGACACCAGAACACTGAAGCTTTCTTT.

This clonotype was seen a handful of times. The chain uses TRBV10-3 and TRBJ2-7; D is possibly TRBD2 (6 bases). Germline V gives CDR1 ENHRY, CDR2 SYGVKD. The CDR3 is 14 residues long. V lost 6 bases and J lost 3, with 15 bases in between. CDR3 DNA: TGTGCCATCAGCCCCGGGACGACTAGCTACGAGCAGTACTTC. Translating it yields CAISPGTTSYEQYF.

CDR3 nucleotides: TGCAGTGCTAGCGGAGCGGGAGCAGGGGACGAGCAGTACTTC. It is translated as CSASGAGAGDEQYF. The chain links TRBV20-1 to TRBJ2-7; 8 bases fit TRBD2. The CDR3 covers 14 residues. CDR1 is DFQATT and CDR2 is SNEGSKA in the germline V gene (reference sequence). V lost 3 bases, J lost 5 bases, and 9 bases stayed unmatched.

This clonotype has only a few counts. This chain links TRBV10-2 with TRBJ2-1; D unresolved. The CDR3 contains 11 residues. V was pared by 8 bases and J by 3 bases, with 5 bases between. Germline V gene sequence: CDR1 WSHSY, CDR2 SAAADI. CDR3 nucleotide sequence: TGCGCCAGCTGGTTCTACAATGAGCAGTTCTTC. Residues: CASWFYNEQFF.

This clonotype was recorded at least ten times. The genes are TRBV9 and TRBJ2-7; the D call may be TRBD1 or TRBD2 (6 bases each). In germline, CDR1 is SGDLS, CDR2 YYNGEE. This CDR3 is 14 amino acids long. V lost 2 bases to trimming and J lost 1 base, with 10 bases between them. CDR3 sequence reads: CASSVRGESYEQYF. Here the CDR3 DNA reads TGTGCCAGCAGCGTTAGGGGGGAATCCTACGAGCAGTACTTC.

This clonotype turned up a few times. This CDR3 is CASSLESGPYEQYF. CDR3 in DNA: TGCGCCAGCAGCTTGGAGTCAGGGCCCTACGAGCAGTACTTC. The chain joins TRBV5-1 to TRBJ2-7, with a tentative D call TRBD1 (5 bases). Trimming left V 0 bases short and J 2 bases short, with 9 bases between. The CDR3 sequence is 14 residues long. CDR1 and CDR2 (germline): SGHRS, YFSETQ.

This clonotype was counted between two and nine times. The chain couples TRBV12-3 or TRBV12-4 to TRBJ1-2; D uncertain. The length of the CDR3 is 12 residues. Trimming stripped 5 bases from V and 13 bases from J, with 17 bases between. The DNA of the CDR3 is TGTGCCAGCAGTCCCCAGCTGGCGGCGAGCACCTTC. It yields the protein CASSPQLAASTF.

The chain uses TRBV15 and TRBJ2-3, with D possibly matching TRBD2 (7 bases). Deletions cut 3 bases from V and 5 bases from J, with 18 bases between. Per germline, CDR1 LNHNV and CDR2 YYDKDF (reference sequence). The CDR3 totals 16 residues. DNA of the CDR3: TGTGCCACCAGCAGCCCTGGGGGGGCTAGCGTAGATACGCAGTATTTT. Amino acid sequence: CATSSPGGASVDTQYF.

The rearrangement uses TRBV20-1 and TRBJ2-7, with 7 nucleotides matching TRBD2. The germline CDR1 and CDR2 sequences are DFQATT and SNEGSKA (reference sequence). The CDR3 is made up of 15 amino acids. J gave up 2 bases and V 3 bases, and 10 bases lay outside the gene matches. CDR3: CSARWGGREPYEQYF. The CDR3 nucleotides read TGCAGTGCTAGGTGGGGAGGGAGGGAACCCTACGAGCAGTACTTC.

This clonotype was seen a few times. The CDR3 region is CASSPTYTGELFF. CDR3 nucleotides: TGTGCCAGCAGCCCGACCTACACCGGGGAGCTGTTTTTT. V gene TRBV27 combines with J gene TRBJ2-2; D gene uncertain. The germline gives CDR1 MNHEY, CDR2 SMNVEV (reference sequence). The germline V and J ends were trimmed by 6 bases and 3 bases, with 8 bases remaining between them. CDR3 length: 13 residues.

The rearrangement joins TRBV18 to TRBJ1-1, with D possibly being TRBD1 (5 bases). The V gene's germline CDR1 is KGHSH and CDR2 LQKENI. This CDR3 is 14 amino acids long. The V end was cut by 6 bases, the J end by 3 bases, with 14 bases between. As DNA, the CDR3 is TGTGCCAGCTCCGGGACCGCCGGGGACACTGAAGCTTTCTTT. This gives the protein CASSGTAGDTEAFF. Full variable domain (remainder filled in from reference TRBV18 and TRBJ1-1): NAGVMQNPRHLVRRRGQEARLRCSPMKGHSHVYWYRQLPEEGLKFMVYLQKENIIDESGMPKERFSAEFPKEGPSILRIQQVVRGDSAAYFCASSGTAGDTEAFFGQGTRLTVV.

The CDR3 region is CASSRTGTGLGGGNSPLHF. The CDR3 DNA reads as TGTGCCAGCAGCCGAACCGGGACAGGCCTCGGAGGCGGAAATTCACCCCTCCACTTT. This chain uses TRBV28 with TRBJ1-6, with 8 nucleotides matching TRBD1. The CDR3 covers 19 residues. The junction had 20 bases not matched to a gene; V was cut back by 6 bases and J by 7 bases. Germline-derived CDR1 and CDR2 are MDHEN and SYDVKM.

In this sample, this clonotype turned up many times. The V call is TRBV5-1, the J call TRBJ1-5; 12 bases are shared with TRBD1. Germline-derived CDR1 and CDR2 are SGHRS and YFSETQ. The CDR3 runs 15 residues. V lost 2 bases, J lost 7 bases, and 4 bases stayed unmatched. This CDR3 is CASSLGTGGGQPQHF. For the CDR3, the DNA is TGCGCCAGCAGCTTAGGGACAGGGGGCGGCCAGCCCCAGCATTTT.